The clone carrying this T cell receptor beta chain was detected many times. TCRdb passed the 5' RACE reads through MiXCR, listing each CDR3 protein once. This sample yields 20,000 to 25,000 distinct CDR3 sequences, of which approximately 7.2% are seen a single time; over 11% belongs to the top ten. This sample stems from a study of spatial heterogeneity in lung cancer. Noted time point: sample taken at primary tumor resection. Unsorted whole RNA samples from tumor, nontumor lung or frozen PBMC were sequenced. V gave up 8 bases and J gave up 7 bases, with 17 bases separating them. Germline loops: CDR1 MNHEY, CDR2 SVGEGT. The CDR3 runs to 14 residues.

The material sequenced was PBMCs, taken at surgery. This TCR was sampled from a male donor with early-stage non-small cell lung cancer. V gene TRBV6-2 or TRBV6-3 combines with J gene TRBJ2-2, with D perhaps matching TRBD1 or TRBD2 (6 bases each). In DNA, the CDR3 is TGTGCCAGCGGGGGGCAGGGCTTCGGCGGGGAGCTGTTTTTT. Its protein product is CASGGQGFGGELFF.